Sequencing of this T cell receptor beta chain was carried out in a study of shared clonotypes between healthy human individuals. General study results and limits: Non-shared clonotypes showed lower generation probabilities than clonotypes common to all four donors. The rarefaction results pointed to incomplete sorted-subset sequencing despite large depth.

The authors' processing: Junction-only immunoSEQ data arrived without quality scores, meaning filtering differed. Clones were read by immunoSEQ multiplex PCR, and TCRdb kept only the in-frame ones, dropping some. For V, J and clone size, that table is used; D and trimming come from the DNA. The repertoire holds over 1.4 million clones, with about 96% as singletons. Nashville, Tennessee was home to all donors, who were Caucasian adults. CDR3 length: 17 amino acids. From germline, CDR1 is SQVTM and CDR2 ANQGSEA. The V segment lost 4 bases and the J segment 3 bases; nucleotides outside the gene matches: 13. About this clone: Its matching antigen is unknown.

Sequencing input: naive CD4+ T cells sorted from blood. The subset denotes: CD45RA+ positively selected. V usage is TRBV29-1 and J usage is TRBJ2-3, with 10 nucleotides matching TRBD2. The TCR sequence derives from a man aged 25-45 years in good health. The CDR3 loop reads CSVVQAGGPVGTDTQYF. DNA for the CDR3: TGCAGCGTTGTTCAAGCGGGAGGGCCGGTGGGTACAGATACGCAGTATTTT.